This T cell receptor beta chain is drawn from a study of blood T cells in healthy people across ages. There are a few counts of this clonotype. Its antigen is as yet unknown. It was with a sample-barcoded 5' primer and a J-beta primer mix that a second PCR of roughly 7 to 12 cycles was run. TCRdb reprocessed the 5' RACE reads with MiXCR, giving one entry per CDR3 protein. This sample has around 970,000 distinct CDR3 sequences, with roughly 51% found just once. CDR1 is MNHEY, CDR2 SMNVEV, per germline (reference sequence). The CDR3 runs to 13 residues. V lost 6 bases to trimming and J lost 8 bases, with 14 bases between them. Whole-study results and caveats: Samples with more naive T cells showed higher observed beta diversity. Researchers judged that diversity estimates from one million T cells fell short of true values.

The TCR comes from a woman aged 60-75 years in good health. V gene TRBV27 combines with J gene TRBJ2-1; tentative D call: TRBD1 (6 bases). The specimen was blood. The chain's CDR3 is CASSLNRVHEQFF. As DNA, the CDR3 is TGTGCCAGCAGCTTAAACAGGGTCCATGAGCAGTTCTTC.